The 18 T cell receptor beta chains in this list originate from one sample, sequenced in a study of shared clonotypes between healthy human individuals. Using immunoSEQ multiplex PCR, the repertoire was profiled, and TCRdb retains in-frame clones only, with some absent. The table has 470,000 or so clones, 70% to 85% seen once; the top ten hold around 12%. Sequenced input: PBMCs. All receptors derive from a middle-aged woman in good health. Some clones in this sample may be carry-over from other donors' samples.

The count of this clone is one. The rearrangement joins TRBV28 to TRBJ1-4; D is perhaps TRBD1 (6 bases). The CDR3 sequence is 16 residues long. Germline V gives CDR1 MDHEN, CDR2 SYDVKM. Trimming pared 6 bases from V and 10 bases from J, leaving 24 bases between. As DNA, the CDR3 is TGTGCCAGCAGCACTTACACAGGGTATAATCGGGCAAAACTGTTTTTT. Amino acids: CASSTYTGYNRAKLFF.

The rearrangement joins TRBV18 to TRBJ1-1; D may be TRBD1 (5 bases). Deletions cut 2 bases from V and 6 bases from J, with 7 bases between. CDR3 length: 12 residues. Germline CDR1 reads KGHSH; CDR2 reads LQKENI. The CDR3 DNA follows: TGTGCCAGCTCACCAGGGGCGGCTGAAGCTTTCTTT. This translates into CASSPGAAEAFF.

J is TRBJ2-5 and V is TRBV19; D may be TRBD1 (6 bases). The end of the DNA aligns better with TRBJ2-7, so the J call may be wrong. The length of the CDR3 is 16 residues. Germline V CDR1 and CDR2: LNHDA, SQIVND (reference sequence). CDR3 residues: CASSDPGHRGRDEQYF. CDR3 in DNA: TGTGCCAGTAGTGACCCGGGACACCGCGGCAGGGACGAGCAGTACTTC.

This clone occurred a few times. A much larger clone differs from this one at a single base, so this may be a read error. The chain is built from TRBV9 and TRBJ1-1; 10 bases match TRBD1. CDR1 is SGDLS and CDR2 is YYNGEE in the germline V gene. This CDR3 is 15 amino acids long. V lost 2 bases to trimming and J lost 4 bases; unmatched junction nucleotides: 5. DNA for the CDR3: TGTGCCAGCAGCGTGACAGGGGGCTTGGGCACTGAAGCTTTCTTT. This codes for CASSVTGGLGTEAFF.

About this clone itself: It is likely a read error: a sequence one base away is far more abundant. The V and J genes are TRBV4-3 and TRBJ2-1; 10 bases are a match to TRBD1. The trim removed 7 bases at V and 4 bases at J, leaving 10 bases unmatched. The CDR3 is 16 residues long. Germline V gene sequence: CDR1 LGHNA, CDR2 YSLEER. In nucleotides, the CDR3 is TGCGCCAGCAACCCAGATGAGGGACAGGGGTACAATGAGCAGTTCTTC. Amino acids: CASNPDEGQGYNEQFF.

This clone has a single count. This rearrangement joins TRBV7-2 to TRBJ2-2; D remains ambiguous. V lost 1 base to trimming and J lost 6 bases, with 12 bases between them. The CDR3 has 15 amino acids. Germline V lookup: CDR1 SGHTA, CDR2 FQGNSA. CDR3 bases: TGTGCCAGCAGCTTAGTATGGGGAAATGCCGGGGAGCTGTTTTTT. Amino acid sequence: CASSLVWGNAGELFF.

This clone was detected only once. V and J are TRBV6-1 and TRBJ2-1; 8 bases align to TRBD2. The ends lost 1 base at V and 4 bases at J; junction bases unmatched: 6. Germline CDR1 reads MNHNS; CDR2 reads SASEGT. The CDR3 is 16 amino acids. CDR3 loop: CASSEGTSPGYNEQFF. In nucleotides, the CDR3 is TGTGCCAGCAGTGAAGGGACTAGCCCCGGGTACAATGAGCAGTTCTTC.

The rearrangement joins TRBV5-1 to TRBJ1-1; the D is unclear. The CDR3 runs to 13 residues. Trimming stripped 5 bases from V and 1 base from J, with 9 bases between. Germline CDR1 is SGHRS and CDR2 is YFSETQ. Written as DNA, the CDR3 is TGCGCCAGCAGTTCGGTACGGAACACTGAAGCTTTCTTT. Its translation is CASSSVRNTEAFF.

This chain links TRBV28 with TRBJ1-5; the match to TRBD1 covers 7 bases. CDR1 and CDR2 from the germline V gene are MDHEN and SYDVKM. CDR3 length equals 17 residues. Unmatched junction bases numbered 18, after V lost 6 bases and J lost 7 bases. CDR3 amino acids: CASRPGPRQGSRQPQHF. The CDR3 DNA reads as TGTGCCAGCAGGCCTGGCCCCCGACAGGGTTCGCGGCAGCCCCAGCATTTT.

J is TRBJ1-5 and V is TRBV19, with 8 bases that match TRBD1. Trimming at V came to 4 bases and at J to 6 bases, leaving 8 bases not matched to a gene. This CDR3 has 15 residues. CDR1 and CDR2 from the germline V gene are LNHDA and SQIVND (reference sequence). CDR3 DNA sequence: TGTGCCAGTAGTACCAGGACAGGGTTCGGTCAGCCCCAGCATTTT. Its protein is CASSTRTGFGQPQHF.

The chain uses TRBV7-2 and TRBJ2-3; TRBD2 is a possible D gene (6 bases). V lost 2 bases and J lost 1, with 13 bases in between. The CDR3 consists of 16 residues. Germline values: CDR1 SGHTA, CDR2 FQGNSA. DNA of the CDR3: TGTGCCAGCAGCTTAAGAGGCGGGATCCGCACAGATACGCAGTATTTT. It is translated as CASSLRGGIRTDTQYF.

The V and J genes are TRBV4-3 and TRBJ2-5, with 7 bases lining up with TRBD1. TRBJ2-7 explains the end of the DNA better; the J call may be wrong. CDR1 is LGHNA, CDR2 YSLEER, per germline. The CDR3 runs to 14 residues. The CDR3 coding sequence is TGCGCCAGCAGCCACCTGACAGGGTCCTACGAGCAGTACTTC. Its translation: CASSHLTGSYEQYF.

With regard to this clone: One end of the junction fails to match germline, which may point to a read error. This sequence joins TRBV14 and TRBJ1-5; no clear D gene. Germline CDR1 and CDR2: SGHDN and FVKESK. The CDR3 is made up of 12 amino acids. Written as DNA, the CDR3 is TGTGCCAGCAGTCATACCGGGAAGCCTCAGCATTTT. This translates into CASSHTGKPQHF.

This clone was seen only once. The V call is TRBV27, the J call TRBJ2-1; perhaps TRBD1 as D (6 bases). Per the germline V gene, CDR1 is MNHEY and CDR2 is SMNVEV (reference sequence). The length of the CDR3 is 17 residues. The V gene lost 5 bases and the J gene lost 1 base, with 18 bases spanning the gap. CDR3 in DNA: TGTGCCAGCAGTCGGACCACGACAGGACGATCCTACAATGAGCAGTTCTTC. Its translation: CASSRTTTGRSYNEQFF.

V gene TRBV5-1 combines with J gene TRBJ2-1, with 10 bases that match TRBD2. The CDR3 runs to 17 residues. V shed 0 bases, J shed 4 bases, and the junction held 7 bases outside the gene matches. Germline CDR1 is SGHRS and CDR2 is YFSETQ. The CDR3 loop reads CASSLGLAGVRYNEQFF. DNA of the CDR3: TGCGCCAGCAGCTTGGGGCTAGCGGGAGTAAGATACAATGAGCAGTTCTTC.

The chain is built from TRBV7-9 and TRBJ2-7; either TRBD1 or TRBD2 may fit D (5 bases each). Trimming removed 7 bases from V and 6 bases from J, with 16 bases in between. Germline V gene sequence: CDR1 SEHNR, CDR2 FQNEAQ (reference sequence). The CDR3 has 13 amino acids. CDR3 in amino acids: CASNSVGAREQYF. The CDR3 DNA sequence: TGTGCCAGCAACTCCGTCGGGGCGCGCGAGCAGTACTTC. The full variable domain, with the rest looked up from reference TRBV7-9 and TRBJ2-7, is DTGVSQNPRHKITKRGQNVTFRCDPISEHNRLYWYRQTLGQGPEFLTYFQNEAQLEKSRLLSDRFSAERPKGSFSTLEIQRTEQGDSAMYLCASNSVGAREQYFGPGTRLTVT.

The V call is TRBV2, the J call TRBJ2-7; 13 bases are a match to TRBD2. CDR1 and CDR2 (germline): SNHLY, FYNNEI. This CDR3 is 15 amino acids long. After removal of 7 bases from V and 4 bases from J, the junction contained 7 bases not matched to a gene. Here the CDR3 DNA reads TGTGCCAGCACCTTACGGACTAGCGGGAGTTACGAGCAGTACTTC. This codes for CASTLRTSGSYEQYF.

The V gene is TRBV11-2, the J gene TRBJ1-5; D unclear. CDR3 length: 13 residues. Trimming took 5 bases from V and 0 from J, leaving 5 bases between them. Germline V gene sequence: CDR1 SGHAT, CDR2 FQNNGV. CDR3 amino acids: CASSPRSNQPQHF. The CDR3 nucleotides are TGTGCCAGCAGCCCGCGTAGCAATCAGCCCCAGCATTTT.